What follows is one T cell receptor beta chain and its context. This sample was taken from a study of monozygotic twins with inflammatory bowel disease. TCRdb re-called the 5' RACE reads and shows each CDR3 protein once, DNA omitted. This sample's table reports approximately 110,000 distinct CDR3 sequences. The CDR3 has 13 amino acids. The genes are TRBV12-3 or TRBV12-4 and TRBJ2-1; TCRdb proposes TRBD1, but this gene call is untestable without DNA. Sequencing used blood. The TCR originated in a human donor with ulcerative colitis or Crohn's disease, or a healthy co-twin of an affected twin (not recorded which). CDR3 protein: CASSPGTGDEQFF.